The subject of this entry is one T cell receptor beta chain. CDR1 is WNHNN and CDR2 is SYGVQD in the germline V gene (reference sequence). The CDR3 totals 14 residues. V lost 2 bases and J lost 7; bases outside the gene matches: 1. Profiled with immunoSEQ multiplex PCR; TCRdb holds only in-frame clones, not every one. Counted here are about 1 million clones, roughly 80% occurring once; the ten biggest clones make up 1.4% to 1.5%. This sample is part of a study of shared clonotypes between healthy human individuals. V usage is TRBV10-1 and J usage is TRBJ2-2; TRBD2 agrees at 10 bases. Sequencing was carried out using memory CD4+ T cells sorted from blood. Subset given: CD45RA-negative fraction. The TCR was taken from a man between 18 and 35 years old in good health. CDR3 sequence (DNA): TGCGCCAGCAGTGAGGGACTAGCGGTCGGGGAGCTGTTTTTT. It yields the protein CASSEGLAVGELFF.